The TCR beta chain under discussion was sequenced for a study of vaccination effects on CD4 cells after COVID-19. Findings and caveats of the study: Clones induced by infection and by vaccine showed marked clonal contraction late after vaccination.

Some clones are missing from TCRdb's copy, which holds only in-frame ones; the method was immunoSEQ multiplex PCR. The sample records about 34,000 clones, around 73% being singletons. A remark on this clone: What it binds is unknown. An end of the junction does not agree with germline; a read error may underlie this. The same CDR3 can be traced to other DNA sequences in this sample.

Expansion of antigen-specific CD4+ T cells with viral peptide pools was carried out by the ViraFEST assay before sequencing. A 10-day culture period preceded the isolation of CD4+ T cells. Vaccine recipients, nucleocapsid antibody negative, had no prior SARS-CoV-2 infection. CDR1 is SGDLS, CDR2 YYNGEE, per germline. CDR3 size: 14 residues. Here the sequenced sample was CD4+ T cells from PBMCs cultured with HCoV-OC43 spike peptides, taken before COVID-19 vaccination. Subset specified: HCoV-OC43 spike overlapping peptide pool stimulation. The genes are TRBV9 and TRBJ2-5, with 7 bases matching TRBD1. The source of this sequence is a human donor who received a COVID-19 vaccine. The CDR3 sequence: CASSVGTVQETQYF. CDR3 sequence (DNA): TGTGCCAGCAGTGTAGGGACAGTCCAAGAGACCCAGTACTTC.